Below, 14 T cell receptor beta chains from the same sample are listed, as sequenced in a study of CD8 T cells in Susac syndrome. Random hexamers were used to reverse transcribe an amount of about 0.45 to 1 ug RNA. TCRdb recomputed calls from the immunoSEQ multiplex PCR reads with MiXCR, one row per CDR3 protein. The table records around 110,000 distinct CDR3 sequences, just under 95% of them present only once. Specimen: CD8+ T cells from PBMCs. These receptors came from a human donor with Susac syndrome.

This clonotype occurred once. The chain carries TRBV9 and TRBJ2-2, with a possible D match to TRBD1 (5 bases). The ends were cut back, 0 bases at V and 5 bases at J, with 14 bases in the middle. Germline V gene sequence: CDR1 SGDLS, CDR2 YYNGEE. This CDR3 spans 16 amino acids. Here the CDR3 DNA reads TGTGCCAGCAGCGTAGCAAGGGCAGGGTCTACCGGGGAGCTGTTTTTT. The encoded protein is CASSVARAGSTGELFF.

V usage is TRBV15 and J usage is TRBJ2-6; D unclear. Trimming stripped 2 bases from V and 4 bases from J, with 9 bases between. This CDR3 comprises 15 residues. Germline-derived CDR1 and CDR2 are LNHNV and YYDKDF (reference sequence). The DNA for the CDR3 is TGTGCCACCAGCAGACCGGTTGGAGGGGCCAACGTCCTGACTTTC. This encodes CATSRPVGGANVLTF. Supplemented by reference TRBV15 and TRBJ2-6, the full variable domain reads DAMVIQNPRYQVTQFGKPVTLSCSQTLNHNVMYWYQQKSSQAPKLLFHYYDKDFNNEADTPDNFQSRRPNTSFCFLDIRSPGLGDTAMYLCATSRPVGGANVLTFGAGSRLTVL.

V gene TRBV30 combines with J gene TRBJ2-7, with D perhaps TRBD1 (5 bases). In germline, CDR1 is GTSNPN, CDR2 SVGIG (reference sequence). The CDR3 covers 14 residues. V shed 0 bases and J shed 2 bases, with 11 bases lying between them. The CDR3 loop is CAWSVKGKTYEQYF. The DNA of the CDR3 is TGTGCCTGGAGTGTGAAGGGGAAGACCTACGAGCAGTACTTC.

The rearrangement uses TRBV9 and TRBJ2-1; D is ambiguous. The CDR3 contains 13 residues. The germline CDR1 and CDR2 sequences are SGDLS and YYNGEE. V gave up 3 bases and J gave up 8 bases, with 12 bases separating them. The chain's CDR3 is CASSEIYSDEQFF. For the CDR3, the DNA is TGTGCCAGCAGCGAAATCTATTCCGATGAGCAGTTCTTC.

This clonotype was observed a few times. The V gene is TRBV9, the J gene TRBJ2-3; D remains ambiguous. The CDR3 extends over 13 amino acids. Germline-derived CDR1 and CDR2 are SGDLS and YYNGEE. The V gene lost 1 base and the J gene lost 2 bases, with 5 bases spanning the gap. Here the CDR3 reads CASSVWDTDTQYF. The DNA of the CDR3 is TGTGCCAGCAGCGTATGGGACACAGATACGCAGTATTTT.

V is TRBV9 and J is TRBJ2-1; D possibly corresponds to TRBD1 (6 bases). Germline V CDR1 and CDR2: SGDLS, YYNGEE. Trimming shortened V by 3 bases and J by 6 bases, and 19 bases separated the two germline ends. CDR3 length: 16 residues. The CDR3 region has the DNA TGTGCCAGCAGCGCTACCCCAACCTTGGACAGCAATGAGCAGTTCTTC. Amino acids: CASSATPTLDSNEQFF. Variable domain in full (rest from reference TRBV9 and TRBJ2-1): DSGVTQTPKHLITATGQRVTLRCSPRSGDLSVYWYQQSLDQGLQFLIQYYNGEERAKGNILERFSAQQFPDLHSELNLSSLELGDSALYFCASSATPTLDSNEQFFGPGTRLTVL.

The chain has TRBV4-3 and TRBJ1-1; 8 bases align to TRBD1. CDR3 size: 15 residues. V was clipped by 4 bases and J by 3 bases; unmatched bases: 7. In germline, CDR1 is LGHNA, CDR2 YSLEER. The CDR3 nucleotides read TGCGCCAGCAGCCCCGGACAGGGCAGGGACACTGAAGCTTTCTTT. This translates into CASSPGQGRDTEAFF.

The chain employs TRBV15 and TRBJ2-5; no clear D. Germline V gene sequence: CDR1 LNHNV, CDR2 YYDKDF (reference sequence). The CDR3 loop spans 14 amino acids. V was cut by 0 bases and J by 2 bases, with 7 bases left in between. The CDR3 nucleotides are TGTGCCACCAGCAGAGAAAACAGTCAAGAGACCCAGTACTTC. It encodes CATSRENSQETQYF.

This clonotype was picked up a small number of times. The V and J genes are TRBV29-1 and TRBJ1-1; D perhaps matches TRBD1 (6 bases). The CDR3 is made up of 13 amino acids. Trimming pared 7 bases from V and 0 bases from J, leaving 12 bases between. Germline-derived CDR1 and CDR2 are SQVTM and ANQGSEA. The CDR3 region has the DNA TGCAGCGCTGGGGGCGGACTGAACACTGAAGCTTTCTTT. It translates to CSAGGGLNTEAFF.

The chain couples TRBV6-5 to TRBJ2-3; possibly TRBD2 for D (5 bases). Germline values: CDR1 MNHEY, CDR2 SVGAGI. This CDR3 has 12 amino acids. V was trimmed by 6 bases and J by 9 bases, leaving 13 bases between them. The CDR3 DNA is TGTGCCAGCAGGGACTTCCTGGGGACGCAGTATTTT. This encodes CASRDFLGTQYF.

The V gene is TRBV3-1, the J gene TRBJ2-3; a possible D gene is TRBD2 (5 bases). V was trimmed by 5 bases and J by 3 bases, leaving 12 bases between them. The germline V gene has CDR1 LGHDT and CDR2 YNNKEL (reference sequence). The CDR3 is made up of 14 amino acids. In DNA form, the CDR3 reads TGTGCCAGCAGCTTTGCCCGGGAAACAGATACGCAGTATTTT. Protein sequence: CASSFARETDTQYF.

V usage is TRBV13 and J usage is TRBJ1-1, with TRBD1 identical over 9 bases. This CDR3 has 16 amino acids. The germline gives CDR1 PRHDT, CDR2 FYEKMQ (reference sequence). Trimming removed 5 bases from V and 0 bases from J; junction bases left unmatched: 7. The CDR3 reads CASSLQTGGMNTEAFF. In DNA form, the CDR3 reads TGTGCCAGCAGCCTCCAGACAGGGGGGATGAACACTGAAGCTTTCTTT. Full variable domain (outside the CDR3, taken from reference TRBV13 and TRBJ1-1): AAGVIQSPRHLIKEKRETATLKCYPIPRHDTVYWYQQGPGQDPQFLISFYEKMQSDKGSIPDRFSAQQFSDYHSELNMSSLELGDSALYFCASSLQTGGMNTEAFFGQGTRLTVV.

The chain has TRBV6-2 or TRBV6-3 and TRBJ2-1; 8 bases fit TRBD2. After removal of 5 bases from V and 6 bases from J, the junction contained 9 bases not matched to a gene. Germline CDR1 reads MNHEY; CDR2 reads SVGEGT. This CDR3 is built from 15 residues. The chain's CDR3 is CASSLLAGPFNEQFF. The CDR3 nucleotides read TGTGCCAGCAGTCTCTTAGCGGGACCCTTCAATGAGCAGTTCTTC.

This chain uses TRBV18 with TRBJ2-1, with TRBD1 as a possible D gene (6 bases). V shed 4 bases and J shed 4 bases, with 8 bases lying between them. The germline V gene has CDR1 KGHSH and CDR2 LQKENI. This CDR3 spans 13 amino acids. CDR3 in amino acids: CASSLTGYNEQFF. As DNA, the CDR3 is TGTGCCAGCTCACTAACAGGGTACAATGAGCAGTTCTTC.